One sample yielded the 20 T cell receptor beta chains listed below, sequenced in a study of T cell changes during pregnancy in multiple sclerosis. Data came from immunoSEQ multiplex PCR; TCRdb stores just in-frame clones and leaves some out. The sample consists of some 40,000 clones, roughly nine tenths of them appearing once. The specimen was CD4+ T cells from peripheral blood mononuclear cells, collected in the first trimester of pregnancy. The receptors derive from a female donor with multiple sclerosis, enrolled in a pregnancy study.

The J gene is TRBJ2-3, the V gene TRBV4-2; 11 bases map to TRBD2. Germline V gene sequence: CDR1 LGHNA, CDR2 YNFKEQ. The CDR3 has 18 residues. V was clipped by 1 base and J by 2 bases; unmatched bases: 8. The DNA of the CDR3 is TGTGCCAGCAGCCAAGGTACTCTAGCGGGAGGAAACACAGATACGCAGTATTTT. This codes for CASSQGTLAGGNTDTQYF.

The chain couples TRBV5-1 to TRBJ1-2, with unresolved D. The CDR3 has 13 residues. CDR1 is SGHRS and CDR2 is YFSETQ in the germline V gene. Trimming cost V 4 bases and J 1 base, with 8 bases left between them. The CDR3 bases are TGCGCCAGCAGCATCAGTCTTAACTATGGCTACACCTTC. It yields the protein CASSISLNYGYTF.

This clone was detected only once. The chain uses TRBV2 and TRBJ2-3; 10 nucleotides line up with TRBD2. The CDR3 loop spans 14 amino acids. Germline-derived CDR1 and CDR2 are SNHLY and FYNNEI. V shed 6 bases and J 7 bases; nucleotides not matched to a gene: 7. CDR3 nucleotide sequence: TGTGCCAGCAGCACTAGCGGGGTTCGAAATACGCAGTATTTT. Translation gives CASSTSGVRNTQYF.

The J gene is TRBJ2-3, the V gene TRBV5-1, with 13 bases that match TRBD2. The CDR3 is 16 residues long. The germline V gene has CDR1 SGHRS and CDR2 YFSETQ. Trimming cost V 6 bases and J 0 bases; bases outside gene matches: 4. The CDR3 loop reads CASMTSGRTSTDTQYF. CDR3 nucleotides: TGCGCCAGCATGACTAGCGGGAGGACAAGCACAGATACGCAGTATTTT. Combining the CDR3 with reference TRBV5-1 and TRBJ2-3 gives the whole variable domain KAGVTQTPRYLIKTRGQQVTLSCSPISGHRSVSWYQQTPGQGLQFLFEYFSETQRNKGNFPGRFSGRQFSNSRSEMNVSTLELGDSALYLCASMTSGRTSTDTQYFGPGTRLTVL.

There are a few counts of this clone. The rearrangement joins TRBV19 to TRBJ2-7; 12 nucleotides agree with TRBD2. The CDR3 has 14 residues. Germline lookup yields CDR1 LNHDA and CDR2 SQIVND (reference sequence). V was clipped by 6 bases and J by 2 bases; unmatched bases: 2. This CDR3 is CASSGLAGPYEQYF. For the CDR3, the DNA is TGTGCCAGTAGCGGACTAGCGGGACCCTACGAGCAGTACTTC.

Only one count was recorded for this clone. The V call is TRBV18, the J call TRBJ2-1, with TRBD2 matching over 7 bases. Germline V lookup: CDR1 KGHSH, CDR2 LQKENI. V dropped 5 bases and J dropped 8; count of bases not matched to a gene: 3. The CDR3 contains 12 residues. The CDR3 DNA reads TGTGCCAGCTCATCGCGGGAGTATGAGCAGTTCTTC. Translating it yields CASSSREYEQFF.

Only a few counts were recorded for this clone. V usage is TRBV7-2 and J usage is TRBJ1-5; D is unclear. CDR1 and CDR2 from the germline V gene are SGHTA and FQGNSA. The V end was cut by 4 bases, the J end by 11 bases, with 15 bases between. There are 13 residues in the CDR3. The CDR3 here is CASSSPPGLAQHF. In DNA, the CDR3 is TGTGCCAGCAGCTCCCCGCCCGGGTTGGCCCAGCATTTT.

The rearrangement uses TRBV30 and TRBJ2-4; 8 nucleotides agree with TRBD1. From germline, CDR1 is GTSNPN and CDR2 SVGIG (reference sequence). J gave up 7 bases and V 4 bases, and 3 bases lay outside the gene matches. The CDR3 totals 12 residues. CDR3 protein: CAWTGGGNIQYF. The CDR3 bases are TGTGCCTGGACAGGGGGCGGGAACATTCAGTACTTC. Full variable domain (remainder filled in from reference TRBV30 and TRBJ2-4): SQTIHQWPATLVQPVGSPLSLECTVEGTSNPNLYWYRQAAGRGLQLLFYSVGIGQISSEVPQNLSASRPQDRQFILSSKKLLLSDSGFYLCAWTGGGNIQYFGAGTRLSVL.

This chain joins TRBV6-1 and TRBJ2-7; 10 positions agree with TRBD2. The junction had 3 bases not matched to a gene; V was cut back by 0 bases and J by 4 bases. The CDR3 length is 15 residues. CDR1 and CDR2 from the germline V gene are MNHNS and SASEGT. The CDR3 region has the DNA TGTGCCAGCAGTGAAGCGGGGACTAGCGCATACGAGCAGTACTTC. It translates to CASSEAGTSAYEQYF.

The gene calls are TRBV5-5 and TRBJ1-1, with a tentative D call TRBD1 (5 bases). Trimming took 2 bases from V and 3 from J, leaving 11 bases between them. Germline V gene data show CDR1 as SGHKS and CDR2 as YYEKEE (reference sequence). The CDR3 is 14 amino acids. The DNA for the CDR3 is TGTGCCAGCAGCTTTCCCCTCAGGGACACTGAAGCTTTCTTT. Encoded protein: CASSFPLRDTEAFF. Complete variable domain (other parts from reference TRBV5-5 and TRBJ1-1): DAGVTQSPTHLIKTRGQQVTLRCSPISGHKSVSWYQQVLGQGPQFIFQYYEKEERGRGNFPDRFSARQFPNYSSELNVNALLLGDSALYLCASSFPLRDTEAFFGQGTRLTVV.

The V and J genes are TRBV4-3 and TRBJ2-7; D perhaps matches TRBD2 (5 bases). Trimming removed 0 bases at V and 6 bases at J, with 15 bases between. Germline assignment: CDR1 LGHNA and CDR2 YSLEER. The CDR3 contains 15 residues. The DNA for the CDR3 is TGCGCCAGCAGCCAAGATCAGGTAGGTAGCGCCGAGCAGTACTTC. As protein: CASSQDQVGSAEQYF.

The chain employs TRBV30 and TRBJ1-1; D unclear. This CDR3 spans 12 amino acids. The germline gives CDR1 GTSNPN, CDR2 SVGIG (reference sequence). V was trimmed by 2 bases and J by 0 bases, leaving 4 bases between them. In DNA, the CDR3 is TGTGCCTGGAGTACACTGAACACTGAAGCTTTCTTT. Protein: CAWSTLNTEAFF. Using reference TRBV30 and TRBJ1-1 for the parts outside the CDR3, the full variable domain is SQTIHQWPATLVQPVGSPLSLECTVEGTSNPNLYWYRQAAGRGLQLLFYSVGIGQISSEVPQNLSASRPQDRQFILSSKKLLLSDSGFYLCAWSTLNTEAFFGQGTRLTVV.

The V and J genes are TRBV9 and TRBJ1-2; D is possibly TRBD1 (5 bases). Trimming cost V 0 bases and J 4 bases, with 10 bases left between them. Germline assignment: CDR1 SGDLS and CDR2 YYNGEE. There are 14 residues in the CDR3. The chain's CDR3 is CASSVAAQAYGYTF. The DNA of the CDR3 is TGTGCCAGCAGCGTAGCTGCACAGGCCTATGGCTACACCTTC.

This clone was counted a single time. The J gene is TRBJ1-2, the V gene TRBV19; 8 positions match TRBD1. The length of the CDR3 is 15 residues. Germline-derived CDR1 and CDR2 are LNHDA and SQIVND (reference sequence). The V and J ends lost 7 bases and 3 bases, in that order; junction bases with no gene match: 10. The CDR3 region is CASNRRGQEHYGYTF. The CDR3 DNA is TGTGCCAGTAACCGAAGGGGACAGGAACACTATGGCTACACCTTC. Supplemented by reference TRBV19 and TRBJ1-2, the full variable domain reads DGGITQSPKYLFRKEGQNVTLSCEQNLNHDAMYWYRQDPGQGLRLIYYSQIVNDFQKGDIAEGYSVSREKKESFPLTVTSAQKNPTAFYLCASNRRGQEHYGYTFGSGTRLTVV.

This chain connects TRBV5-6 to TRBJ2-1; the D gene is possibly TRBD2 (5 bases). V was trimmed by 4 bases and J by 7 bases, leaving 24 bases between them. Per the germline V gene, CDR1 is SGHDT and CDR2 is YYEEEE. CDR3 length equals 17 residues. CDR3 protein: CASSLYGLWDRGNEQFF. The CDR3 region has the DNA TGTGCCAGCAGCCTGTATGGTCTGTGGGATCGAGGGAATGAGCAGTTCTTC. The whole variable domain, filled in from reference TRBV5-6 and TRBJ2-1, reads DAGVTQSPTHLIKTRGQQVTLRCSPKSGHDTVSWYQQALGQGPQFIFQYYEEEERQRGNFPDRFSGHQFPNYSSELNVNALLLGDSALYLCASSLYGLWDRGNEQFFGPGTRLTVL.

V usage is TRBV19 and J usage is TRBJ1-1; 8 nucleotides match TRBD1. The CDR3 is made up of 14 amino acids. Per the germline V gene, CDR1 is LNHDA and CDR2 is SQIVND (reference sequence). Losses at the gene ends were 3 bases for V and 3 bases for J; bases not matched to a gene: 3. The CDR3 sequence: CASSIDRGDTEAFF. CDR3 coding DNA: TGTGCCAGTAGTATTGACAGGGGAGACACTGAAGCTTTCTTT. Supplemented by reference TRBV19 and TRBJ1-1, the full variable domain reads DGGITQSPKYLFRKEGQNVTLSCEQNLNHDAMYWYRQDPGQGLRLIYYSQIVNDFQKGDIAEGYSVSREKKESFPLTVTSAQKNPTAFYLCASSIDRGDTEAFFGQGTRLTVV.

CDR3 protein: CASIRTHTLYEQYF. In nucleotides, the CDR3 is TGTGCCAGCATCCGGACTCATACGCTCTACGAGCAGTACTTC. The chain carries TRBV6-1 and TRBJ2-7; D perhaps matches TRBD2 (5 bases). V lost 7 bases to trimming and J lost 3 bases, with 16 bases between them. Per the germline V gene, CDR1 is MNHNS and CDR2 is SASEGT. The CDR3 runs to 14 residues.

The chain is built from TRBV6-1 and TRBJ1-1; 8 positions agree with TRBD1. Germline V gene sequence: CDR1 MNHNS, CDR2 SASEGT. The CDR3 runs to 13 residues. After removal of 5 bases from V and 7 bases from J, the junction contained 6 bases not matched to a gene. In nucleotides, the CDR3 is TGTGCCAGCAGTACGACCGGGACAGGTGAAGCTTTCTTT. Translated: CASSTTGTGEAFF.

The gene calls are TRBV7-9 and TRBJ1-2, with TRBD1 as a possible D gene (6 bases). V gave up 4 bases and J gave up 4 bases, with 16 bases separating them. CDR3 size: 15 residues. Germline CDR1 is SEHNR and CDR2 is FQNEAQ (reference sequence). The CDR3 reads CASSSSGQGPYGYTF. CDR3 DNA sequence: TGTGCCAGCAGCTCCTCCGGGCAGGGGCCCTATGGCTACACCTTC. Supplemented by reference TRBV7-9 and TRBJ1-2, the full variable domain reads DTGVSQNPRHKITKRGQNVTFRCDPISEHNRLYWYRQTLGQGPEFLTYFQNEAQLEKSRLLSDRFSAERPKGSFSTLEIQRTEQGDSAMYLCASSSSGQGPYGYTFGSGTRLTVV.

The V call is TRBV29-1, the J call TRBJ2-5, with D perhaps TRBD1 (6 bases). V lost 7 bases, J lost 4 bases, and 16 bases lay in between. CDR1 SQVTM and CDR2 ANQGSEA come from the germline V gene. The CDR3 length is 13 residues. CDR3 DNA sequence: TGCAGCGCTAGGACAGCCCCGGGAGAGACCCAGTACTTC. Its translation is CSARTAPGETQYF.